This TCR beta chain appears in the sequencing data of a study of blood T cell repertoires in COVID-19. Overall study: Samples came from the United States, Italy and Spain, spanning acute and convalescent COVID-19. PBMCs, B-cell-depleted T cells, or T cells were the source of the cDNA or gDNA that made up the material.

CDR3 length: 15 amino acids. Germline V gene lookup returns CDR1 MNHEY and CDR2 SVGAGI. The V end was cut by 2 bases, the J end by 2 bases, with 9 bases between. Source study methods: Reference gene primer amplification gave estimated nucleated cell counts. Assay used: immunoSEQ multiplex PCR; TCRdb lists only in-frame clones, some missing. V, J and clone size are those of that table, while D and trimming were read from the DNA. The table has about 250,000 clones, about 89% seen once. The chain joins TRBV6-5 to TRBJ2-2; D may be TRBD1 (6 bases). The source is a young man with acute or convalescent COVID-19. Sequences were obtained from peripheral blood. CDR3 protein: CASSYGTINTGELFF. The CDR3 DNA follows: TGTGCCAGCAGTTACGGGACAATAAACACCGGGGAGCTGTTTTTT.